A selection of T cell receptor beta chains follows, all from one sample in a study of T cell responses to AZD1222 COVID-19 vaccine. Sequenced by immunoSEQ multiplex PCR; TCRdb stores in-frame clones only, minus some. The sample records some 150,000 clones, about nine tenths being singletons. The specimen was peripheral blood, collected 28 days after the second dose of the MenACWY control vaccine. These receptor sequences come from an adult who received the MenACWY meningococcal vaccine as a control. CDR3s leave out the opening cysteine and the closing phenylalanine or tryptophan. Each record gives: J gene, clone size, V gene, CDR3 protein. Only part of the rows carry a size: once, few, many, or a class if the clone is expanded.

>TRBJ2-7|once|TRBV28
ASSFGGTGDYEQY
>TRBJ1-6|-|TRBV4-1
ASSQEQAFNSPLH
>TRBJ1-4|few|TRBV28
ASSFQGATNEKLF
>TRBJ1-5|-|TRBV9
ASSVDQNNQPQH
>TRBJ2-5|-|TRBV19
ASSPQDSETQY
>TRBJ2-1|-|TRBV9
ASSEHAGGDNEQF
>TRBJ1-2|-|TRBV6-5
ASRYDRGYNYGYT
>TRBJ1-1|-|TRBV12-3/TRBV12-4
ASSLRGNTEAF
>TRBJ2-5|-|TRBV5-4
ASSSLAGGGQETQY
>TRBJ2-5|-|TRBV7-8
ASSKRVGEYQETQY
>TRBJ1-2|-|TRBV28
ASSQTPQGQRGYT
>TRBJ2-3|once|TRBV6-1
ASSEVGGTQY
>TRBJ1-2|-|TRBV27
ASSLSTGSIYGYT
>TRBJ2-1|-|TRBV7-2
ASSYLGGSSYNEQF
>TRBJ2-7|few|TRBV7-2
ASSLAPYGGGSTHEQY
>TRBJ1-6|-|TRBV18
ASSPSTVTYNSPLH
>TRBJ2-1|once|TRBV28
ASVIATGVFNEQF
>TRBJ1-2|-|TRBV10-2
ASRAGQARGDGYT
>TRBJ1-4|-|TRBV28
ASSAEDFMANEKLF
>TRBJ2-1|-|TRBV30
AWNRGHEQF
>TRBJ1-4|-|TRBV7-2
ASGDQKTGHEKLF
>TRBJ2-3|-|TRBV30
AYLFVTDTQY
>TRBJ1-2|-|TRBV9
ASSRSGLVGYT
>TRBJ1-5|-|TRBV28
ASKGGQWNQPQH
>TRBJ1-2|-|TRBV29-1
SVEVAVYGYT
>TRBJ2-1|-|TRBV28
ASSYQGARDNEQF
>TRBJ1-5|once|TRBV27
ASSRVGQPQH
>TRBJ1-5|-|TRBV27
ASSSGNQPQH
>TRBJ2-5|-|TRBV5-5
ASSLVGRELGQETQY
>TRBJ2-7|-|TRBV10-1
ASSLAGAHEQY
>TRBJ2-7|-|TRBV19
ASSPRAGFYEQY
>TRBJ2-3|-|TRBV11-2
ASSLFSYVTHTQY
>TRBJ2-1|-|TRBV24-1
ATSDWTSGRGNEQF
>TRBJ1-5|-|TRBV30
AWSTDSNQPQH
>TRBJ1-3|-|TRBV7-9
ASSPPAGGFGNTIY